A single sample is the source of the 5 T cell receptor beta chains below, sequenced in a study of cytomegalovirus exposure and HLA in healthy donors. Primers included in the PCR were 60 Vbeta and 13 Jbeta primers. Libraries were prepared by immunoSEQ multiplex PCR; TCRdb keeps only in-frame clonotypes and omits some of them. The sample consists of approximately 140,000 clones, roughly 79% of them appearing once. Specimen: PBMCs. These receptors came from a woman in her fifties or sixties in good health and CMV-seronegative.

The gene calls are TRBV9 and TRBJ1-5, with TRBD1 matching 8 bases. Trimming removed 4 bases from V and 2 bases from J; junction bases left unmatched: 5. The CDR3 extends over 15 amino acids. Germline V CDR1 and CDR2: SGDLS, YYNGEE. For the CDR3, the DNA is TGTGCCAGCAGCCCAACAGGGGGTGGCAATCAGCCCCAGCATTTT. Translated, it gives CASSPTGGGNQPQHF.

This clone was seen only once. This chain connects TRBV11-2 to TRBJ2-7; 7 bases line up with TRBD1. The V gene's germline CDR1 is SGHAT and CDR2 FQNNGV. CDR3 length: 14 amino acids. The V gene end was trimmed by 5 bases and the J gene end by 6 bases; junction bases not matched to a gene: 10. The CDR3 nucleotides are TGTGCCAGCAGCCGTACAGGGGCGAAGGGCGAGCAGTACTTC. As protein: CASSRTGAKGEQYF. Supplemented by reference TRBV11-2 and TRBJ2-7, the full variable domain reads EAGVAQSPRYKIIEKRQSVAFWCNPISGHATLYWYQQILGQGPKLLIQFQNNGVVDDSQLPKDRFSAERLKGVDSTLKIQPAKLEDSAVYLCASSRTGAKGEQYFGPGTRLTVT.

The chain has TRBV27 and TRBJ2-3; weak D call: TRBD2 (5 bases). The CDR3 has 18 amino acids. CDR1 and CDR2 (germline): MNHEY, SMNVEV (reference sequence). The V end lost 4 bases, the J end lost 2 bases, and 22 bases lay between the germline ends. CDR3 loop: CASSSNGFSSRVTDTQYF. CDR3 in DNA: TGTGCCAGCAGTTCCAACGGGTTTAGCTCGAGGGTCACAGATACGCAGTATTTT.

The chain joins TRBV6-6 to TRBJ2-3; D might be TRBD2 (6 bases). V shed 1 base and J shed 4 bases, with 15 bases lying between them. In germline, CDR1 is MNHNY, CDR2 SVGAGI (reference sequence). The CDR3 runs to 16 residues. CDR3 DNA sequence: TGTGCCAGCAGTTACTTAACTAGCCGTGGCCCAGATACGCAGTATTTT. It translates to CASSYLTSRGPDTQYF.

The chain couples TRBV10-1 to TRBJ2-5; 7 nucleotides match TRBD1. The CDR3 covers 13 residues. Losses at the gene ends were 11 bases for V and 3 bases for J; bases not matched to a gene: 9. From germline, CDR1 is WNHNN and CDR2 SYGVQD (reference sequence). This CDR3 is CAVLGQREETQYF. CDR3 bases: TGCGCCGTATTGGGACAGAGAGAAGAGACCCAGTACTTC.